This entry concerns a single TCR beta chain. The antigen is unknown. The CDR3 covers 18 residues. Between the trimmed V and J ends, which lost 4 bases and 0 bases, there was a span of 16 bases. Germline-derived CDR1 and CDR2 are MDHEN and SYDVKM. This sample is drawn from a study of cytomegalovirus exposure and HLA in healthy donors. The study's findings and limits: Later analysis associated a missense DCLRE1C variant with TCR beta V- and J-gene trimming.

Use of 60 Vbeta and 13 Jbeta primers characterized the PCR. The table came from immunoSEQ multiplex PCR; TCRdb's copy has only in-frame clones and leaves some out. Here the sample spans roughly 130,000 clones, over 80% being singletons. Material: PBMCs. This sequence joins TRBV28 and TRBJ1-6; D gene ambiguous. The TCR originated in a man aged 25 to 45 in good health and CMV-seronegative. CDR3 region: CASSSGIAGSSYNSPLHF. The CDR3 DNA reads as TGTGCCAGCAGTTCGGGGATCGCAGGTAGCTCCTATAATTCACCCCTCCACTTT.